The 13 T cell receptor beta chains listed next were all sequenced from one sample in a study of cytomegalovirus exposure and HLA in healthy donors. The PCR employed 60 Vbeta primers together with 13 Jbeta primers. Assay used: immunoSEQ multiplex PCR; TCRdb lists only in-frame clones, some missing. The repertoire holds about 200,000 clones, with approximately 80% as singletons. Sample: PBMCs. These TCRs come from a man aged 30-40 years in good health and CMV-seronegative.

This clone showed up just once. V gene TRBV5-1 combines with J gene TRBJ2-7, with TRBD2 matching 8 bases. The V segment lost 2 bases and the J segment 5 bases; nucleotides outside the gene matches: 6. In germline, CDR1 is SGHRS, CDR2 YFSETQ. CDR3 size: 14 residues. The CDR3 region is CASSFFGGADEQYF. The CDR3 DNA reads TGCGCCAGCAGCTTCTTCGGGGGGGCTGACGAGCAGTACTTC.

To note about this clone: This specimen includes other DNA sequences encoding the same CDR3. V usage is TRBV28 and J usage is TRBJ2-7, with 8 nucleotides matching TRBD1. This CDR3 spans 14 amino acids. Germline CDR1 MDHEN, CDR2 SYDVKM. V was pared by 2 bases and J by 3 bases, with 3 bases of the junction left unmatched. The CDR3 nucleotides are TGTGCCAGCAGTTTAGGACAGGGAGGCTACGAGCAGTACTTC. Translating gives CASSLGQGGYEQYF.

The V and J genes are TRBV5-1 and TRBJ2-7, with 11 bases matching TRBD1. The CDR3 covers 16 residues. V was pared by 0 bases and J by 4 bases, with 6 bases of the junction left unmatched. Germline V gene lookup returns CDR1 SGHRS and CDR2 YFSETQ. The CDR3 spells CASSLGTGGAWYEQYF. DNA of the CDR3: TGCGCCAGCAGCTTGGGGACAGGGGGCGCTTGGTACGAGCAGTACTTC.

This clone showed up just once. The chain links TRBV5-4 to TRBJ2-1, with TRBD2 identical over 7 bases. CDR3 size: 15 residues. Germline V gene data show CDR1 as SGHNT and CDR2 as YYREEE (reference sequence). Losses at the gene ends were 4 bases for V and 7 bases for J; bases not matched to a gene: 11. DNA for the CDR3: TGTGCCAGCAGCCCATGGCTAGCGGCTTCGAATGAGCAGTTCTTC. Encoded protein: CASSPWLAASNEQFF.

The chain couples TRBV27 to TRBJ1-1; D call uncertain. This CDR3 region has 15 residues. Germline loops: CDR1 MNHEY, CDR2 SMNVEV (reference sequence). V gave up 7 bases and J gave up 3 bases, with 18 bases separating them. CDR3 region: CASNTWEGKDTEAFF. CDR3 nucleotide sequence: TGTGCCAGCAATACCTGGGAGGGTAAGGACACTGAAGCTTTCTTT.

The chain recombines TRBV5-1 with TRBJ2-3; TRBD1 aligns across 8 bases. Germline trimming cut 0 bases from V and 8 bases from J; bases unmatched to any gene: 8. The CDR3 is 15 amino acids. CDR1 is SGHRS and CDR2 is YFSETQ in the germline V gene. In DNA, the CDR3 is TGCGCCAGCAGCTTGGCCGCGACAGGGGTGGGTACGCAGTATTTT. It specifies CASSLAATGVGTQYF.

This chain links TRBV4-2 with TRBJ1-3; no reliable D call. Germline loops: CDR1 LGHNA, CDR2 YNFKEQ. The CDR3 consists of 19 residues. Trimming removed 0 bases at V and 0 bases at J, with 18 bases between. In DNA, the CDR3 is TGTGCCAGCAGCCAAGATGGAAGCGCGGCTGCCAACTCTGGAAACACCATATATTTT. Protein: CASSQDGSAAANSGNTIYF.

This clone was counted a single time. The DNA for the CDR3 is TGTGCCAGTAGTGTCTGGACAGGGGCGAACGAAAAACTGTTTTTT. Its protein is CASSVWTGANEKLFF. The gene calls are TRBV19 and TRBJ1-4; 9 nucleotides align to TRBD1. CDR3 length: 15 amino acids. Per germline, CDR1 LNHDA and CDR2 SQIVND (reference sequence). V shed 5 bases and J 8 bases; nucleotides not matched to a gene: 9.

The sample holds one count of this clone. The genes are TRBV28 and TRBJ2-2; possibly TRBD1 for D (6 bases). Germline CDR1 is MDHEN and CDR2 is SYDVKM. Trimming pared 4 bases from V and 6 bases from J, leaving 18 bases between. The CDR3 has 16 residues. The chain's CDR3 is CASSYPYTGLAGELFF. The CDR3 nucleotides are TGTGCCAGCAGTTATCCTTACACAGGGTTGGCCGGGGAGCTGTTTTTT. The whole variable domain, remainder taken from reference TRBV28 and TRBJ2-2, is DVKVTQSSRYLVKRTGEKVFLECVQDMDHENMFWYRQDPGLGLRLIYFSYDVKMKEKGDIPEGYSVSREKKERFSLILESASTNQTSMYLCASSYPYTGLAGELFFGEGSRLTVL.

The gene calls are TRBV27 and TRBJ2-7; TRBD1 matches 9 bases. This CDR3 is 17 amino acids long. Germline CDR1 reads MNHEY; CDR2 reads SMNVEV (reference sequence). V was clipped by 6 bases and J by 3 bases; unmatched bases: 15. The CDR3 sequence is CASSQPPSGQGIYEQYF. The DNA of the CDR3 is TGTGCCAGCAGCCAGCCTCCCTCGGGACAGGGAATCTACGAGCAGTACTTC.

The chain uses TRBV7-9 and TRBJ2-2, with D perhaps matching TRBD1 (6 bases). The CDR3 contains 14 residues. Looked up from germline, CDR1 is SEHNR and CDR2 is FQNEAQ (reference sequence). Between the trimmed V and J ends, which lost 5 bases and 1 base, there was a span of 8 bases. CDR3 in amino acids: CASSMTGNTGELFF. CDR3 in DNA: TGTGCCAGCAGCATGACAGGGAACACCGGGGAGCTGTTTTTT.

In nucleotides, the CDR3 is TGTGCCAGCCATCCCCGGAGCAGGGCGAATGAGCAGTTCTTC. Protein sequence: CASHPRSRANEQFF. The chain recombines TRBV28 with TRBJ2-1; a weak D match, TRBD1 (5 bases). Germline CDR1 is MDHEN and CDR2 is SYDVKM. This CDR3 is 14 amino acids long. Trimming shortened V by 8 bases and J by 7 bases, and 18 bases separated the two germline ends. Full variable domain (rest looked up from reference TRBV28 and TRBJ2-1): DVKVTQSSRYLVKRTGEKVFLECVQDMDHENMFWYRQDPGLGLRLIYFSYDVKMKEKGDIPEGYSVSREKKERFSLILESASTNQTSMYLCASHPRSRANEQFFGPGTRLTVL.

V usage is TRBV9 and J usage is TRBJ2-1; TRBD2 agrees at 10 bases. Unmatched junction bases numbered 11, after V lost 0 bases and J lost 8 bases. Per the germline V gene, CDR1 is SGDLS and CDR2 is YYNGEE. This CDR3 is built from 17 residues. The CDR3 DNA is TGTGCCAGCAGCGTAGGGTCCAAGCGGGGGGGCATCGATGAGCAGTTCTTC. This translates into CASSVGSKRGGIDEQFF.